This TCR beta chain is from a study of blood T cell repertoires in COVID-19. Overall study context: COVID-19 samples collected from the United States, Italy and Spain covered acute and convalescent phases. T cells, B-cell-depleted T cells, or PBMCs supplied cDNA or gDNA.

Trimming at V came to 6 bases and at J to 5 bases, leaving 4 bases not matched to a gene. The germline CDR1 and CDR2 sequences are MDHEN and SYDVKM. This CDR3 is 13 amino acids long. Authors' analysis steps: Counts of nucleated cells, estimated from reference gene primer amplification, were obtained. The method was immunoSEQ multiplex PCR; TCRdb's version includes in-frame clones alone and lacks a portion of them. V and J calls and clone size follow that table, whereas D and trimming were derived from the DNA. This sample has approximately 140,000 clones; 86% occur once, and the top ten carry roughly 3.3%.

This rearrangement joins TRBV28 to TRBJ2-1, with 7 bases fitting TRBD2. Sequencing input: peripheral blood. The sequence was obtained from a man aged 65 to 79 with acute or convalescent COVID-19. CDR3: CASRRGLDNEQFF. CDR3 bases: TGTGCCAGCAGACGAGGACTAGACAATGAGCAGTTCTTC.